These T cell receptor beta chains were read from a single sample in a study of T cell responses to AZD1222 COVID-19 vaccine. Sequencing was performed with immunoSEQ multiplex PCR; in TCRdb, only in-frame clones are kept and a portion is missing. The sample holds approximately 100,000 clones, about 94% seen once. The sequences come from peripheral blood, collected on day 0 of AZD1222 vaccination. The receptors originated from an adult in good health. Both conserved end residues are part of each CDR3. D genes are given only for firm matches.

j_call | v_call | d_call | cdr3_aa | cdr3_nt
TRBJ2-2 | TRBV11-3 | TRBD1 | CASSLYHFGQGLTGELFF | TGTGCCAGCAGCTTGTATCACTTCGGACAGGGATTAACCGGGGAGCTGTTTTTT
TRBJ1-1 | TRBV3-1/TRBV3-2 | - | CASSQRGEAFF | TGTGCCAGCAGCCAGCGGGGAGAAGCTTTCTTT
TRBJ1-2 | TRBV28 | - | CVSRYSISLELGGYTF | TGTGTCAGCCGTTACTCGATCAGCCTTGAGTTGGGTGGCTACACCTTC
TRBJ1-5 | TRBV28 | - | CASMEKNRILSNQPQHF | TGTGCCAGCATGGAGAAAAACAGGATCTTAAGCAATCAGCCCCAGCATTTT
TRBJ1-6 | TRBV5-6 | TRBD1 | CASSFLDRAPNSPLHF | TGTGCCAGCAGCTTCCTAGACAGGGCCCCTAATTCACCCCTCCACTTT
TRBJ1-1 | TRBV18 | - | CASSPGQGNTEAFF | TGTGCCAGCTCACCGGGGCAGGGGAACACTGAAGCTTTCTTT
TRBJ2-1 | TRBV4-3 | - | CASSQAGDPYNEQFF | TGCGCCAGCAGCCAAGCGGGGGACCCCTACAATGAGCAGTTCTTC
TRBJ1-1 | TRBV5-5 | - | CASSLQPTNTEAFF | TGTGCCAGCAGCTTGCAGCCCACGAACACTGAAGCTTTCTTT
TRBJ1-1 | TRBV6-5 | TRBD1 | CASSRDRGTEAFF | TGTGCCAGCAGTAGGGACAGGGGTACTGAAGCTTTCTTT
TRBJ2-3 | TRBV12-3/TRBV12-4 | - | CASRVRGTDTQYF | TGTGCCAGCAGGGTCAGGGGTACAGATACGCAGTATTTT
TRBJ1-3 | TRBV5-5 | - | CASSSGSRNTIYF | TGTGCCAGCAGCTCAGGGTCTAGAAACACCATATATTTT
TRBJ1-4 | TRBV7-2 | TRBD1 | CASSPRQGHNEKLFF | TGTGCCAGCAGCCCCCGACAGGGACATAATGAAAAACTGTTTTTT
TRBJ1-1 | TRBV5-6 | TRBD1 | CASSLVLGQGFLNTEAFF | TGTGCCAGCAGCTTGGTGTTGGGACAGGGGTTTTTAAACACTGAAGCTTTCTTT
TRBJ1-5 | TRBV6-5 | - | CASSYFKAISNQPQHF | TGTGCCAGCAGTTACTTCAAGGCAATTAGCAATCAGCCCCAGCATTTT
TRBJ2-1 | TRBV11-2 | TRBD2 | CASSLGLAGGNEQFF | TGTGCCAGCAGCTTAGGGTTAGCGGGAGGAAATGAGCAGTTCTTC
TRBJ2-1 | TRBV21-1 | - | CASSSKREERGNEQFF | TGTGCCAGCAGCTCCAAGCGGGAGGAGAGGGGAAATGAGCAGTTCTTC
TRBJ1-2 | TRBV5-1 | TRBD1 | CASSSGPRGQDPYGYTF | TGCGCCAGCAGCTCGGGCCCCCGCGGACAGGACCCGTATGGCTACACCTTC
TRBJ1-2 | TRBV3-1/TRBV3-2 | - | CASSQLGQDNGYTF | TGTGCCAGCAGCCAGCTCGGGCAGGATAATGGCTACACCTTC
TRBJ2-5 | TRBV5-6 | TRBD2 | CASSLAVRGSIRETQYF | TGTGCCAGCAGCTTGGCCGTGCGGGGGTCTATCAGAGAGACCCAGTACTTC
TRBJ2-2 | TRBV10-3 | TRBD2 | CAISEVHSGGNTGELFF | TGTGCCATCAGTGAGGTGCATAGCGGGGGGAACACCGGGGAGCTGTTTTTT
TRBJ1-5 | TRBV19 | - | CASREGVSNQPQHF | TGTGCCAGTAGGGAGGGGGTTAGCAATCAGCCCCAGCATTTT
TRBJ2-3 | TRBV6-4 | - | CASSDSGGDSDTQYF | TGTGCCAGCAGTGACTCGGGCGGGGACTCAGATACGCAGTATTTT
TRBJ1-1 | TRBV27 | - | CASSDRTDLTEAFF | TGTGCCAGCAGTGACAGAACGGACTTAACTGAAGCTTTCTTT
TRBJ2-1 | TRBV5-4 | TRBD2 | CASSFGLAGNNEQFF | TGTGCCAGCAGCTTCGGACTAGCGGGGAACAATGAGCAGTTCTTC
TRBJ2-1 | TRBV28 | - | CASYRGGSYNEQFF | TGTGCCAGCTACAGGGGGGGCTCCTACAATGAGCAGTTCTTC
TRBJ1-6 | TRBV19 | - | CASSTGGNSPLHF | TGTGCCAGTAGTACGGGAGGCAATTCACCCCTCCACTTT
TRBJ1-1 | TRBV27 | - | CASSPRPYTEAFF | TGTGCCAGCAGTCCCCGACCCTACACTGAAGCTTTCTTT
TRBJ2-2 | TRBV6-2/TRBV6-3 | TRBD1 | CASSSGTGAGELFF | TGTGCCAGCAGTTCGGGGACAGGGGCCGGGGAGCTGTTTTTT
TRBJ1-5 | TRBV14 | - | CASSQGLNQPQHF | TGTGCCAGCAGCCAAGGGCTGAATCAGCCCCAGCATTTT
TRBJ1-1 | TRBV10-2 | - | CASSTPGFGATEAFF | TGCGCCAGCAGCACGCCGGGCTTCGGGGCGACTGAAGCTTTCTTT
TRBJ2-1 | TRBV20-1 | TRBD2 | CSASPAREPYNEQFF | TGCAGTGCTAGTCCCGCGCGGGAGCCCTACAATGAGCAGTTCTTC
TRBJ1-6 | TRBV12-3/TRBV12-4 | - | CASSSFRDSPLHF | TGTGCCAGCTCCTCCTTTAGGGATTCACCCCTCCACTTT
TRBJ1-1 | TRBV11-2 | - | CASSLSGARITEAFF | TGTGCCAGCAGCTTATCAGGGGCTCGGATCACTGAAGCTTTCTTT
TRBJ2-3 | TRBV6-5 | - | CASSTGTDTQYF | TGTGCCAGCAGTACAGGGACAGATACGCAGTATTTT
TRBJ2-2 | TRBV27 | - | CASRRGVGGRTGELFF | TGTGCCAGCAGGAGAGGGGTAGGGGGAAGGACCGGGGAGCTGTTTTTT
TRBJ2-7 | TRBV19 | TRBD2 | CASSLQTSGATYEQYF | TGTGCCAGTAGTCTCCAGACTAGCGGGGCAACCTACGAGCAGTACTTC
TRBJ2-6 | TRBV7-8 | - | CASSFTQSGANVLTF | TGTGCCAGCAGCTTTACCCAATCTGGGGCCAACGTCCTGACTTTC